What follows are 20 T cell receptor beta chains derived from one specimen sequenced in a study of long-term antiretroviral therapy in people with HIV. Run at survey level, the immunoSEQ assay was version v3.0. This table comes from immunoSEQ multiplex PCR, and its TCRdb copy is limited to in-frame clones, with some not included. The top ten hold roughly 0.94% of the sample, which has tens of thousands of clones, roughly 90% seen once. Sample: unsorted PBMCs, taken 2 years after starting antiretroviral therapy. The receptors shown here come from a middle-aged man with HIV.

V usage is TRBV5-6 and J usage is TRBJ2-2, with TRBD2 identical over 10 bases. Looked up from germline, CDR1 is SGHDT and CDR2 is YYEEEE. This CDR3 comprises 18 residues. V trimming: 0 bases; J trimming: 0 bases; junction bases outside the gene matches: 5. In nucleotides, the CDR3 is TGTGCCAGCAGCTTGGCAGAGGGACTAGCGTCGAACACCGGGGAGCTGTTTTTT. Translating gives CASSLAEGLASNTGELFF.

This clone was observed a single time. The chain couples TRBV9 to TRBJ2-7, with D unresolved. The CDR3 runs to 14 residues. The germline CDR1 and CDR2 sequences are SGDLS and YYNGEE. The germline V and J ends were trimmed by 1 base and 2 bases, with 10 bases remaining between them. Here the CDR3 DNA reads TGTGCCAGCAGCGTATCTCCATCCCCCTACGAGCAGTACTTC. Its protein is CASSVSPSPYEQYF.

The chain has TRBV5-1 and TRBJ2-7; TRBD2 is a possible D gene (5 bases). Trimming stripped 0 bases from V and 2 bases from J, with 9 bases between. Looked up from germline, CDR1 is SGHRS and CDR2 is YFSETQ. This CDR3 is built from 14 residues. The CDR3 coding sequence is TGCGCCAGCAGCTTGGGGCGGGCTACCTACGAGCAGTACTTC. Its translation: CASSLGRATYEQYF.

The chain links TRBV12-5 to TRBJ1-3, with D unresolved. The V gene lost 0 bases and the J gene lost 0 bases, with 9 bases spanning the gap. Germline CDR1 is LGHNT and CDR2 is FRNRAP. There are 16 residues in the CDR3. The CDR3 sequence is CASGLVSGTSGNTIYF. As DNA, the CDR3 is TGTGCTAGTGGTTTGGTAAGCGGTACCTCTGGAAACACCATATATTTT.

The rearrangement joins TRBV4-1 to TRBJ2-5, with D perhaps TRBD2 (5 bases). This CDR3 has 15 amino acids. CDR1 and CDR2 (germline): MGHRA, YSYEKL. V shed 4 bases and J shed 2 bases, with 14 bases lying between them. The CDR3 is CASSLHGLSQETQYF. The CDR3 DNA reads TGCGCCAGCAGCCTACACGGACTTTCTCAAGAGACCCAGTACTTC.

A single count supports this clone. This rearrangement joins TRBV2 to TRBJ2-7; the D is unclear. Trimming cost V 3 bases and J 3 bases, with 15 bases left between them. The CDR3 extends over 15 amino acids. Germline V gene data show CDR1 as SNHLY and CDR2 as FYNNEI. This CDR3 reads CASSDPRQSLYEQYF. CDR3 DNA sequence: TGTGCCAGCAGTGACCCCCGGCAGTCCCTCTACGAGCAGTACTTC.

This clone was found once. V usage is TRBV7-9 and J usage is TRBJ2-6; TRBD2 matches at 8 bases. The V and J ends lost 5 bases and 4 bases, in that order; junction bases with no gene match: 13. Looked up from germline, CDR1 is SEHNR and CDR2 is FQNEAQ (reference sequence). This CDR3 has 18 residues. CDR3 DNA sequence: TGTGCCAGCAGCCGGGGGGGACCCCCATCGGGAGGGGCCAACGTCCTGACTTTC. Its translation: CASSRGGPPSGGANVLTF.

The gene calls are TRBV6-1 and TRBJ1-5, with D possibly being TRBD1 (5 bases). V lost 6 bases to trimming and J lost 4 bases, with 10 bases between them. Germline-derived CDR1 and CDR2 are MNHNS and SASEGT. The CDR3 length is 13 residues. CDR3 DNA: TGTGCCAGCAGGGGGGGGATGAATCAGCCCCAGCATTTT. Translating gives CASRGGMNQPQHF.

The chain has TRBV29-1 and TRBJ1-1; D uncertain. This CDR3 is 11 amino acids long. V was shortened by 7 bases and J by 8 bases, with 14 bases between the two germline ends. Germline V gene sequence: CDR1 SQVTM, CDR2 ANQGSEA. Here the CDR3 DNA reads TGCAGCGCGACCGTCCTGGAGGAAGCTTTCTTT. Protein product: CSATVLEEAFF. The variable domain in full, with the rest retrieved from reference TRBV29-1 and TRBJ1-1, is SAVISQKPSRDICQRGTSLTIQCQVDSQVTMMFWYRQQPGQSLTLIATANQGSEATYESGFVIDKFPISRPNLTFSTLTVSNMSPEDSSIYLCSATVLEEAFFGQGTRLTVV.

V usage is TRBV6-6 and J usage is TRBJ1-1, with 7 bases lining up with TRBD1. There are 12 residues in the CDR3. V shed 2 bases, J shed 10 bases, and the junction held 4 bases outside the gene matches. Germline lookup yields CDR1 MNHNY and CDR2 SVGAGI (reference sequence). For the CDR3, the DNA is TGTGCCAGCAGTTACGCCGAGGGGGCAGCTTTCTTT. Translated, it gives CASSYAEGAAFF.

This chain joins TRBV30 and TRBJ2-7; weak D call: TRBD2 (6 bases). The CDR3 consists of 14 residues. V lost 8 bases and J 3 bases, leaving 20 bases between the germline ends. In germline, CDR1 is GTSNPN, CDR2 SVGIG (reference sequence). This CDR3 reads CAGGRGGLYYEQYF. DNA of the CDR3: TGTGCCGGCGGTCGGGGAGGACTCTACTACGAGCAGTACTTC.

The gene calls are TRBV12-1 and TRBJ2-7; the table's D call TRBD2 went unverified against the DNA. TRBV12-1 is annotated as a pseudogene. CDR3 length: 15 residues. The CDR3 sequence is CASSPSPRPPYEQYF. CDR3 in DNA: TGTGCCAGCAGCCCTTCACCTAGGCCCCCCTACGAGCAGTACTTC.

The V and J genes are TRBV4-1 and TRBJ2-7; D may be TRBD1 or TRBD2 (5 bases each). Germline-derived CDR1 and CDR2 are MGHRA and YSYEKL. Trimming shortened V by 0 bases and J by 3 bases, and 18 bases separated the two germline ends. This CDR3 has 17 amino acids. The CDR3 region is CASSQDPPGQRLYEQYF. The CDR3 DNA sequence: TGCGCCAGCAGCCAAGATCCTCCGGGGCAGCGCCTCTACGAGCAGTACTTC.

This chain uses TRBV19 with TRBJ1-5; TRBD1 might be the D (6 bases). Trimming shortened V by 5 bases and J by 0 bases, and 11 bases separated the two germline ends. This CDR3 contains 15 residues. Looked up from germline, CDR1 is LNHDA and CDR2 is SQIVND (reference sequence). Here the CDR3 DNA reads TGTGCCAGTAGTTTCCGACAGGATAGCAATCAGCCCCAGCATTTT. Its protein product is CASSFRQDSNQPQHF.

The rearrangement joins TRBV14 to TRBJ2-1; TRBD1 matches 9 bases. The CDR3 runs 15 residues. Unmatched junction bases numbered 6, after V lost 4 bases and J lost 5 bases. Germline V gene lookup returns CDR1 SGHDN and CDR2 FVKESK. CDR3 bases: TGTGCCAGCAGCCTGTTGGGGACAGGGAACAATGAGCAGTTCTTC. It encodes CASSLLGTGNNEQFF.

The CDR3 DNA is TGTGCCACCAGCAGACCCCTAGCGGGGGGGCCTAGTGAGCAGTTCTTC. This encodes CATSRPLAGGPSEQFF. This chain joins TRBV15 and TRBJ2-1; 12 bases fit TRBD2. Germline assignment: CDR1 LNHNV and CDR2 YYDKDF (reference sequence). This CDR3 region has 16 residues. V shed 2 bases and J 9 bases; nucleotides not matched to a gene: 8.

This clone was counted a few times. The chain carries TRBV15 and TRBJ1-2; D not resolved. V lost 1 base and J lost 3, with 6 bases in between. Per the germline V gene, CDR1 is LNHNV and CDR2 is YYDKDF (reference sequence). There are 13 residues in the CDR3. Here the CDR3 DNA reads TGTGCCACCAGCAGAGGGTACGACTATGGCTACACCTTC. This sequence encodes CATSRGYDYGYTF. The complete variable domain, with remaining parts taken from reference TRBV15 and TRBJ1-2, reads DAMVIQNPRYQVTQFGKPVTLSCSQTLNHNVMYWYQQKSSQAPKLLFHYYDKDFNNEADTPDNFQSRRPNTSFCFLDIRSPGLGDTAMYLCATSRGYDYGYTFGSGTRLTVV.

The chain couples TRBV10-3 to TRBJ1-2; D gene uncertain. V dropped 6 bases and J dropped 5 bases, with 19 bases sitting between them. Per germline, CDR1 ENHRY and CDR2 SYGVKD. The CDR3 runs to 15 residues. For the CDR3, the DNA is TGTGCCATCAGCTCGGGCTTCCAGATTTTATATGGCTACACCTTC. It specifies CAISSGFQILYGYTF.

This clone has just a few counts. The chain has TRBV27 and TRBJ1-5; 9 bases align to TRBD1. Trimming took 5 bases from V and 6 from J; bases not matched to a gene: 5. The CDR3 is 14 residues long. Per the germline V gene, CDR1 is MNHEY and CDR2 is SMNVEV (reference sequence). CDR3 in DNA: TGTGCCAGCAGTACCACAGGGGGCCCTCAGCCCCAGCATTTT. Its protein product is CASSTTGGPQPQHF.

This chain joins TRBV5-1 and TRBJ1-2; the D gene is possibly TRBD1 (5 bases). Germline assignment: CDR1 SGHRS and CDR2 YFSETQ. The CDR3 loop spans 13 amino acids. Trimming pared 4 bases from V and 4 bases from J, leaving 11 bases between. CDR3 region: CASSTDTGYGYTF. As DNA, the CDR3 is TGCGCCAGCAGCACGGATACAGGCTATGGCTACACCTTC.